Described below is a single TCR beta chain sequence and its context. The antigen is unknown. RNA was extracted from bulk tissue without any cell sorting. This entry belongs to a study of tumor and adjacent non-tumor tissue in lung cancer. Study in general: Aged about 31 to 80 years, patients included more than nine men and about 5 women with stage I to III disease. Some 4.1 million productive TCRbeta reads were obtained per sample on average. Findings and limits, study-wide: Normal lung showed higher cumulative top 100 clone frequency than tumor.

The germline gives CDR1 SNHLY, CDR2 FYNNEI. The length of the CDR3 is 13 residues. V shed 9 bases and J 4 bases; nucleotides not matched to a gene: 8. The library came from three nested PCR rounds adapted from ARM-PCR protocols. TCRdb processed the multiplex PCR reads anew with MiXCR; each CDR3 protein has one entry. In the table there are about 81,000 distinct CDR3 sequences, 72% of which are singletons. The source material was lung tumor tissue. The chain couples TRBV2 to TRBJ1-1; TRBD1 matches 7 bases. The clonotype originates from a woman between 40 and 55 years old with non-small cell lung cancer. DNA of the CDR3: TGTGCCAGAAGTACAGGGGAACGCACTGAAGCTTTCTTT. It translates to CARSTGERTEAFF.